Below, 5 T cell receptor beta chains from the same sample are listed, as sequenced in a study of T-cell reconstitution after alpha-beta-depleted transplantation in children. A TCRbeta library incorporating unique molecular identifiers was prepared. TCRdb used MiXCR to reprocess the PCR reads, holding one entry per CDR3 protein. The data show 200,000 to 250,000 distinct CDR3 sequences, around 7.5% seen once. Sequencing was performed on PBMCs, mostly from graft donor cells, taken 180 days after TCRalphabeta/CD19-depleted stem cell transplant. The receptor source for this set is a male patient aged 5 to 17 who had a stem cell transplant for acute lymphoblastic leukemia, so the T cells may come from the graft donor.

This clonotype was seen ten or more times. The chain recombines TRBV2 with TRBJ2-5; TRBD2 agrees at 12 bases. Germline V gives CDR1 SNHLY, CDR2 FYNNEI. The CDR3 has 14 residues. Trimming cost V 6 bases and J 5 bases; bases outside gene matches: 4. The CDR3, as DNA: TGTGCCAGCAGAGTTACTAGCGGGGGGGAGACCCAGTACTTC. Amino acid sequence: CASRVTSGGETQYF.

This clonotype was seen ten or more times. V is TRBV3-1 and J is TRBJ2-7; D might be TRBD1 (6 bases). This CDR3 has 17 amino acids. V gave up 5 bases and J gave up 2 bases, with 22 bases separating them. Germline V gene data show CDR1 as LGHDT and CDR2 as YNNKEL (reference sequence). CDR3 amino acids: CASSFRDTYPHTYEQYF. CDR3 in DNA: TGTGCCAGCAGCTTCCGGGACACCTACCCCCACACCTACGAGCAGTACTTC.

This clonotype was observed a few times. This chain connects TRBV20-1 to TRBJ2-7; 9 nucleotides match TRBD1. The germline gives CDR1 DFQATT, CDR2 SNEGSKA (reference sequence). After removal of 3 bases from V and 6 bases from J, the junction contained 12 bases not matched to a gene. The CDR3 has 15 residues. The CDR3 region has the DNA TGCAGTGCTAGGGTCTCACAGGGGGCGAGTTCCGAGCAGTACTTC. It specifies CSARVSQGASSEQYF.

CDR3 sequence: CASSPPPGGYEQYF. The CDR3, as DNA: TGTGCCAGCAGCCCACCTCCAGGGGGCTACGAGCAGTACTTC. The V gene is TRBV3-1, the J gene TRBJ2-7, with 7 positions matching TRBD1. Trimming took 4 bases from V and 3 from J; bases not matched to a gene: 6. Germline loops: CDR1 LGHDT, CDR2 YNNKEL (reference sequence). The CDR3 is 14 residues long.

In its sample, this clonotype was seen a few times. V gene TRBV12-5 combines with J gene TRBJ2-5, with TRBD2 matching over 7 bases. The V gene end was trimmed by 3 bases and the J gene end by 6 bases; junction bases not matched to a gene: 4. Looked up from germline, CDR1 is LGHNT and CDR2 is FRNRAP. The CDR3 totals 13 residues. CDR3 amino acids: CASGFELAKTQYF. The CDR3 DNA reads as TGTGCTAGTGGTTTTGAACTAGCGAAGACCCAGTACTTC.